This T cell receptor (beta chain) was captured in a study of CD8 T cells in Susac syndrome. In this sample, this clonotype turned up a few times. After extraction with the RNeasy kit, about 0.5 to 1 ug of the RNA was reverse transcribed using random hexamers. MiXCR was run by TCRdb on the immunoSEQ multiplex PCR reads, yielding one entry per CDR3 protein. The table includes around 270,000 distinct CDR3 sequences, about nine tenths detected once. CDR3 size: 10 residues. CDR1 is SGHTA, CDR2 FQGNSA, per germline. Trimming stripped 10 bases from V and 9 bases from J, with 10 bases between. The J gene is TRBJ2-1, the V gene TRBV7-2, with D perhaps matching TRBD1 or TRBD2 (5 bases each). The clonotype comes from a human donor with multiple sclerosis. Sequencing was performed on CD8+ T cells from PBMCs. CDR3 sequence: CAIPGTEQFF. The CDR3, as DNA: TGTGCCATCCCAGGGACTGAGCAGTTCTTC.